Following are 21 T cell receptor beta chains from one sample sequenced in a study of shared clonotypes between healthy human individuals (dated by TCRdb to 2020 to 2022). For the CD8 naive samples, CD45RO-negative cells were positively selected for CCR7, yielding a CD45RA+CCR7+ population from which TemRA cells were excluded. To prepare the library, the immunoSEQ multiplex PCR assay was applied. This is the immuneACCESS table as TCRdb keeps it, with only in-frame sequences that have V and J called. A part of the clones is gone; compared with another copy, unresolved V genes explain less than half, and the rest is unexplained. Counted in this sample were some 2,000,000 clones; approximately 94% of them appeared once. Together, the top ten hold about 1.1% of the sample. Sequencing was done on a sample of naive CD8+ T cells sorted from blood. This specimen's cell subset or site label, interpreted: CD45RA+CCR7+. Receptors originate from a man between 18 and 35 years old in good health.

This rearrangement joins TRBV6-1 to TRBJ2-1; D call uncertain. V lost 6 bases and J lost 3, with 12 bases in between. The germline V gene has CDR1 MNHNS and CDR2 SASEGT. This CDR3 is 14 amino acids long. CDR3 nucleotide sequence: TGTGCCAGCAGCGAGGCCAGCTTCTACAATGAGCAGTTCTTC. Translated: CASSEASFYNEQFF.

The rearrangement uses TRBV28 and TRBJ2-7; perhaps TRBD1 as D (5 bases). The CDR3 consists of 15 residues. Germline V lookup: CDR1 MDHEN, CDR2 SYDVKM. V gave up 6 bases and J gave up 5 bases, with 20 bases separating them. The CDR3 coding sequence is TGTGCCAGCAGCGTTTCACCCAGGGTGGGTGACGAGCAGTACTTC. It translates to CASSVSPRVGDEQYF.

CDR3 region: CASSNLWTRGMHEQYF. The DNA for the CDR3 is TGTGCCAGCAGTAATCTGTGGACTAGGGGGATGCACGAGCAGTACTTC. The gene calls are TRBV27 and TRBJ2-7, with D maybe TRBD2 (7 bases). The germline gives CDR1 MNHEY, CDR2 SMNVEV (reference sequence). Trimming shortened V by 5 bases and J by 5 bases, and 22 bases separated the two germline ends. The CDR3 runs 16 residues.

V is TRBV19 and J is TRBJ2-2; D might be TRBD1 (6 bases). Trimming pared 5 bases from V and 4 bases from J, leaving 11 bases between. Germline assignment: CDR1 LNHDA and CDR2 SQIVND (reference sequence). The CDR3 extends over 14 amino acids. The CDR3: CASSQGPGTGELFF. The CDR3 nucleotides read TGTGCCAGTAGTCAGGGGCCGGGCACCGGGGAGCTGTTTTTT. Together with reference TRBV19 and TRBJ2-2, the CDR3 gives the full variable domain: DGGITQSPKYLFRKEGQNVTLSCEQNLNHDAMYWYRQDPGQGLRLIYYSQIVNDFQKGDIAEGYSVSREKKESFPLTVTSAQKNPTAFYLCASSQGPGTGELFFGEGSRLTVL.

The chain combines TRBV4-3 with TRBJ1-1; 7 nucleotides align to TRBD1. The CDR3 is made up of 14 amino acids. V trimming: 6 bases; J trimming: 3 bases; junction bases outside the gene matches: 7. Germline lookup yields CDR1 LGHNA and CDR2 YSLEER. The CDR3: CASSRYRGDTEAFF. For the CDR3, the DNA is TGCGCCAGCAGTCGATACAGGGGAGACACTGAAGCTTTCTTT.

The rearrangement joins TRBV5-6 to TRBJ1-1; D gene ambiguous. The V end lost 2 bases, the J end lost 4 bases, and 6 bases lay between the germline ends. This CDR3 is built from 12 residues. The germline V gene has CDR1 SGHDT and CDR2 YYEEEE. The CDR3 is CASSFGLTEAFF. The DNA for the CDR3 is TGTGCCAGCAGCTTTGGACTCACTGAAGCTTTCTTT.

The chain links TRBV4-1 to TRBJ1-6; 8 positions match TRBD1. The CDR3 totals 17 residues. V trimming: 1 base; J trimming: 8 bases; junction bases outside the gene matches: 10. Germline lookup yields CDR1 MGHRA and CDR2 YSYEKL. The CDR3 spells CASSQGIMGTGDSPLHF. CDR3 nucleotide sequence: TGCGCCAGCAGCCAAGGAATAATGGGGACAGGTGATTCACCCCTCCACTTT.

This chain joins TRBV11-2 and TRBJ2-5; D is unclear. The CDR3 runs 15 residues. Trimming left V 1 base short and J 1 base short, with 10 bases between. CDR1 is SGHAT and CDR2 is FQNNGV in the germline V gene. CDR3 in DNA: TGTGCCAGCAGCTTAGGATGGGCAGGCCAAGAGACCCAGTACTTC. This sequence encodes CASSLGWAGQETQYF. Full variable domain (rest looked up from reference TRBV11-2 and TRBJ2-5): EAGVAQSPRYKIIEKRQSVAFWCNPISGHATLYWYQQILGQGPKLLIQFQNNGVVDDSQLPKDRFSAERLKGVDSTLKIQPAKLEDSAVYLCASSLGWAGQETQYFGPGTRLLVL.

V gene TRBV4-2 combines with J gene TRBJ1-1; weak D call: TRBD1 (5 bases). From germline, CDR1 is LGHNA and CDR2 YNFKEQ. V lost 0 bases and J 3 bases, leaving 11 bases between the germline ends. The CDR3 runs to 15 residues. The CDR3 sequence is CASSQDEGTDTEAFF. The CDR3 DNA follows: TGTGCCAGCAGCCAAGATGAAGGGACGGACACTGAAGCTTTCTTT.

The CDR3 spells CASSLTDGRYNEQFF. The CDR3 DNA is TGCGCCAGCAGCCTGACGGACGGACGGTACAATGAGCAGTTCTTC. The J gene is TRBJ2-1, the V gene TRBV5-1; D not certain. The CDR3 consists of 15 residues. Per the germline V gene, CDR1 is SGHRS and CDR2 is YFSETQ. Trimming stripped 4 bases from V and 4 bases from J, with 15 bases between.

This chain joins TRBV7-9 and TRBJ2-3; D gene ambiguous. Trimming removed 5 bases from V and 6 bases from J, with 6 bases in between. CDR1 and CDR2 from the germline V gene are SEHNR and FQNEAQ (reference sequence). This CDR3 is built from 11 residues. CDR3 nucleotides: TGTGCCAGCAGCCCTCAGGATACGCAGTATTTT. It specifies CASSPQDTQYF.

This chain uses TRBV7-3 with TRBJ2-5, with D unclear. This CDR3 has 13 residues. In germline, CDR1 is SGHTA, CDR2 FQGTGA. V was pared by 5 bases and J by 2 bases, with 9 bases between. The CDR3 DNA reads as TGTGCCAGCAGCATTAGTGGTCAAGAGACCCAGTACTTC. The encoded protein is CASSISGQETQYF.

The chain is built from TRBV7-9 and TRBJ2-2; 7 nucleotides match TRBD2. V was pared by 11 bases and J by 7 bases, with 16 bases of the junction left unmatched. The CDR3 totals 15 residues. Germline-derived CDR1 and CDR2 are SEHNR and FQNEAQ (reference sequence). CDR3: CAGGAREVHRGELFF. The DNA of the CDR3 is TGTGCCGGGGGTGCCCGGGAGGTTCACCGCGGGGAGCTGTTTTTT.

The rearrangement links TRBV7-9 to TRBJ2-2, with D hard to call. Trimming removed 5 bases from V and 6 bases from J, with 13 bases in between. This CDR3 comprises 14 residues. Germline V gene sequence: CDR1 SEHNR, CDR2 FQNEAQ (reference sequence). The CDR3 DNA is TGTGCCAGCAGCCCTGGTAGGGCGGCCGGGGAGCTGTTTTTT. Translated, it gives CASSPGRAAGELFF.

The V call is TRBV4-1, the J call TRBJ2-3, with 9 bases matching TRBD2. CDR3 length: 17 residues. The trim removed 0 bases at V and 0 bases at J, leaving 4 bases unmatched. Germline V lookup: CDR1 MGHRA, CDR2 YSYEKL. DNA of the CDR3: TGCGCCAGCAGCCAAGAGGGTAGCGGGAGAAGCACAGATACGCAGTATTTT. Its protein is CASSQEGSGRSTDTQYF.

The rearrangement joins TRBV19 to TRBJ2-4; 9 nucleotides match TRBD1. From germline, CDR1 is LNHDA and CDR2 SQIVND (reference sequence). V was clipped by 5 bases and J by 2 bases; unmatched bases: 7. The CDR3 sequence is 16 residues long. CDR3 region: CASSGTGIITKNIQYF. The CDR3 DNA reads as TGTGCCAGTAGTGGGACAGGGATTATAACCAAAAACATTCAGTACTTC. Using reference TRBV19 and TRBJ2-4 for the parts outside the CDR3, the full variable domain is DGGITQSPKYLFRKEGQNVTLSCEQNLNHDAMYWYRQDPGQGLRLIYYSQIVNDFQKGDIAEGYSVSREKKESFPLTVTSAQKNPTAFYLCASSGTGIITKNIQYFGAGTRLSVL.

The chain recombines TRBV30 with TRBJ1-2; TRBD1 might be the D (6 bases). V was shortened by 5 bases and J by 4 bases, with 14 bases between the two germline ends. Germline V lookup: CDR1 GTSNPN, CDR2 SVGIG (reference sequence). This CDR3 comprises 13 residues. The CDR3 nucleotides are TGTGCCTGGGGGGTGGGACACACCTATGGCTACACCTTC. Translating it yields CAWGVGHTYGYTF. Together with reference TRBV30 and TRBJ1-2, the CDR3 gives the full variable domain: SQTIHQWPATLVQPVGSPLSLECTVEGTSNPNLYWYRQAAGRGLQLLFYSVGIGQISSEVPQNLSASRPQDRQFILSSKKLLLSDSGFYLCAWGVGHTYGYTFGSGTRLTVV.

The chain has TRBV9 and TRBJ2-5; TRBD1 or TRBD2 may be the D gene (6 bases each). The CDR3 sequence is 16 residues long. The ends were cut back, 0 bases at V and 2 bases at J, with 14 bases in the middle. From germline, CDR1 is SGDLS and CDR2 YYNGEE. This chain's CDR3 is CASSVGRTGAQETQYF. The CDR3 DNA sequence: TGTGCCAGCAGCGTAGGCCGTACGGGGGCTCAAGAGACCCAGTACTTC. Based on the CDR3 plus reference TRBV9 and TRBJ2-5, the full variable domain is DSGVTQTPKHLITATGQRVTLRCSPRSGDLSVYWYQQSLDQGLQFLIQYYNGEERAKGNILERFSAQQFPDLHSELNLSSLELGDSALYFCASSVGRTGAQETQYFGPGTRLLVL.

The rearrangement joins TRBV4-1 to TRBJ1-2, with 10 positions matching TRBD1. Germline CDR1 and CDR2: MGHRA and YSYEKL. The CDR3 runs 16 residues. V lost 2 bases to trimming and J lost 7 bases; unmatched junction nucleotides: 10. The CDR3 DNA follows: TGCGCCAGCAGCCAACCAATCGACAGGGGGCGTCTTGGCTACACCTTC. Translating it yields CASSQPIDRGRLGYTF.

The gene calls are TRBV5-6 and TRBJ2-7; the D is unclear. The CDR3 has 13 residues. The germline gives CDR1 SGHDT, CDR2 YYEEEE. The V gene lost 1 base and the J gene lost 6 bases, with 11 bases spanning the gap. The CDR3 loop is CASSLLVGPEQYF. The CDR3 region has the DNA TGTGCCAGCAGCTTGCTGGTAGGTCCCGAGCAGTACTTC.

The chain uses TRBV9 and TRBJ2-7; 7 nucleotides align to TRBD2. The CDR3 loop spans 15 amino acids. V lost 0 bases and J lost 5; bases outside the gene matches: 8. CDR1 is SGDLS and CDR2 is YYNGEE in the germline V gene. The CDR3 nucleotides are TGTGCCAGCAGCGTAGATTGGACTAGAGACCACGAGCAGTACTTC. Translating gives CASSVDWTRDHEQYF. The full variable domain, rest sourced from reference TRBV9 and TRBJ2-7, is DSGVTQTPKHLITATGQRVTLRCSPRSGDLSVYWYQQSLDQGLQFLIQYYNGEERAKGNILERFSAQQFPDLHSELNLSSLELGDSALYFCASSVDWTRDHEQYFGPGTRLTVT.